This T cell receptor (beta chain) is drawn from a study of identical twins. MiXCR, run by TCRdb on the 5' RACE reads, gives a single entry per CDR3 protein. The table has around 490,000 distinct CDR3 sequences, about 13% seen once. J gave up 3 bases and V 1 base, and 5 bases lay outside the gene matches. Per germline, CDR1 LGHNA and CDR2 YSLEER. The CDR3 runs to 16 residues. This sample was also put to use in a study of yellow fever vaccine responses in identical twins.

Sequenced: CD4+ T cells sorted from blood. The sequence derives from a woman aged 18-29 years in good health. V and J are TRBV4-3 and TRBJ2-7; 11 bases agree with TRBD1. The CDR3 nucleotides read TGCGCCAGCAGCCAAGCGCAGGGACAGGGGGTCTACGAGCAGTACTTC. It is translated as CASSQAQGQGVYEQYF.